The 30 T cell receptor beta chains below come from one sample, sequenced in a study of T cell repertoires in cytomegalovirus infection. TCRdb fed the reads into MiXCR, producing one record per CDR3 protein. The sample carries about 180,000 distinct CDR3 sequences, around 15% recorded once. What was sequenced was PBMCs. The receptors shown here come from a human donor in good health (CMV status not recorded). Some clones in this sample may be carry-over from other donors' samples.

This clonotype was seen only a few times. The chain uses TRBV14 and TRBJ2-7; D is uncertain. Germline assignment: CDR1 SGHDN and CDR2 FVKESK. Trimming shortened V by 1 base and J by 4 bases, and 17 bases separated the two germline ends. The CDR3 sequence is 16 residues long. Written as DNA, the CDR3 is TGTGCCAGCAGCCAAGTTGGAAAGAGAAGTCTGTACGAGCAGTACTTC. As protein: CASSQVGKRSLYEQYF.

This clonotype occurred many times. V and J are TRBV10-3 and TRBJ1-5; no reliable D call. CDR1 is ENHRY, CDR2 SYGVKD, per germline. V lost 2 bases and J 4 bases, leaving 9 bases between the germline ends. The length of the CDR3 is 14 residues. The CDR3 loop reads CAISEGVRNQPQHF. Here the CDR3 DNA reads TGTGCCATCAGTGAGGGTGTTCGGAATCAGCCCCAGCATTTT.

This clonotype was seen ten or more times. V gene TRBV7-6 combines with J gene TRBJ1-4; D is unclear. The length of the CDR3 is 15 residues. The V gene's germline CDR1 is SGHVS and CDR2 FNYEAQ. Trimming cost V 5 bases and J 0 bases, with 10 bases left between them. The CDR3 loop reads CASSPGPSTNEKLFF. DNA of the CDR3: TGTGCCAGCAGCCCAGGACCTTCAACTAATGAAAAACTGTTTTTT.

This clonotype was counted between two and nine times. CDR3 bases: TGTGCCAGCAGTGAAGTAGTTGCGGGACCCACAGATACGCAGTATTTT. It codes for CASSEVVAGPTDTQYF. The genes are TRBV6-1 and TRBJ2-3, with D perhaps matching TRBD2 (6 bases). The germline gives CDR1 MNHNS, CDR2 SASEGT. Trimming stripped 1 base from V and 2 bases from J, with 13 bases between. CDR3 length: 16 amino acids.

Ten or more counts support this clonotype. This chain links TRBV28 with TRBJ1-5; no clear D gene. The CDR3 is 11 amino acids. Germline assignment: CDR1 MDHEN and CDR2 SYDVKM. V was clipped by 6 bases and J by 5 bases, with 5 bases between them. The CDR3 sequence is CASSGDQPQHF. The CDR3 DNA sequence: TGTGCCAGCAGCGGGGATCAGCCCCAGCATTTT. Full variable domain (outside the CDR3, taken from reference TRBV28 and TRBJ1-5): DVKVTQSSRYLVKRTGEKVFLECVQDMDHENMFWYRQDPGLGLRLIYFSYDVKMKEKGDIPEGYSVSREKKERFSLILESASTNQTSMYLCASSGDQPQHFGDGTRLSIL.

This clonotype was found a few times. This chain joins TRBV28 and TRBJ2-4; D gene uncertain. The V gene lost 7 bases and the J gene lost 5 bases, with 12 bases spanning the gap. This CDR3 comprises 13 residues. Germline V CDR1 and CDR2: MDHEN, SYDVKM. The DNA for the CDR3 is TGTGCCAGCACCCCACCTAGGGAAAACATTCAGTACTTC. It specifies CASTPPRENIQYF.

In this sample, this clonotype turned up many times. The gene calls are TRBV19 and TRBJ1-5; 8 nucleotides line up with TRBD1. Trimming removed 6 bases from V and 3 bases from J; junction bases left unmatched: 13. CDR3 length: 17 amino acids. Germline CDR1 is LNHDA and CDR2 is SQIVND (reference sequence). The CDR3: CASRPGPGGLINQPQHF. CDR3 coding DNA: TGTGCCAGTAGGCCGGGCCCAGGGGGCTTAATCAATCAGCCCCAGCATTTT. The complete variable domain, with remaining parts taken from reference TRBV19 and TRBJ1-5, reads DGGITQSPKYLFRKEGQNVTLSCEQNLNHDAMYWYRQDPGQGLRLIYYSQIVNDFQKGDIAEGYSVSREKKESFPLTVTSAQKNPTAFYLCASRPGPGGLINQPQHFGDGTRLSIL.

In regard to this clonotype: A junction end diverges from the germline sequence, so it may reflect a read error. The V and J genes are TRBV13 and TRBJ2-5, with D uncertain. This CDR3 has 15 amino acids. Germline CDR1 and CDR2: PRHDT and FYEKMQ (reference sequence). The CDR3 sequence: CASSSRKRTQETLYF. In nucleotides, the CDR3 is TGTGCCAGCAGCTCTAGAAAACGGACCCAAGAGACCCTGTACTTC.

This chain connects TRBV7-3 to TRBJ2-1, with D tentatively TRBD2 (7 bases). The germline V gene encodes CDR1 SGHTA and CDR2 FQGTGA. Trimming cost V 0 bases and J 4 bases, with 13 bases left between them. The CDR3 runs to 16 residues. The DNA of the CDR3 is TGTGCCAGCAGCTTAACGGTGGGGGGGGCGTACAATGAGCAGTTCTTC. It specifies CASSLTVGGAYNEQFF.

The DNA for the CDR3 is TGTGCCAGCAGTGAACGGGGTCAGGCCACCGGGGAGCTGTTTTTT. This sequence encodes CASSERGQATGELFF. The chain joins TRBV2 to TRBJ2-2; D possibly corresponds to TRBD2 (5 bases). The germline V gene encodes CDR1 SNHLY and CDR2 FYNNEI. The CDR3 is 15 amino acids. V lost 2 bases and J lost 4, with 11 bases in between.

There are many counts of this clonotype. The chain recombines TRBV7-6 with TRBJ1-3; D might be TRBD1 (6 bases). The germline CDR1 and CDR2 sequences are SGHVS and FNYEAQ. The CDR3 length is 17 residues. Trimming took 5 bases from V and 0 from J, leaving 17 bases between them. Written as DNA, the CDR3 is TGTGCCAGCAGCCCCCGGGGGGCCGCCTCCTCTGGAAACACCATATATTTT. Its protein product is CASSPRGAASSGNTIYF.

This clonotype has just a few counts. The rearrangement joins TRBV20-1 to TRBJ2-1; 14 nucleotides line up with TRBD2. CDR3 length: 15 residues. Trimming removed 6 bases from V and 4 bases from J; junction bases left unmatched: 5. The germline V gene encodes CDR1 DFQATT and CDR2 SNEGSKA (reference sequence). In nucleotides, the CDR3 is TGCAGTGCCGCTCGACTAGCGGGAGGGTACAATGAGCAGTTCTTC. Residues: CSAARLAGGYNEQFF.

This chain links TRBV6-2 or TRBV6-3 with TRBJ2-1; 10 bases are shared with TRBD2. Trimming at V came to 5 bases and at J to 0 bases, leaving 10 bases not matched to a gene. Per germline, CDR1 MNHEY and CDR2 SVGEGT. The CDR3 runs to 18 residues. The CDR3 here is CASSIFGLAASSYNEQFF. CDR3 nucleotide sequence: TGTGCCAGCAGTATCTTCGGACTAGCGGCTAGCTCCTACAATGAGCAGTTCTTC.

This clonotype was seen many times. The rearrangement uses TRBV7-6 and TRBJ2-1; TRBD1 matches 8 bases. V lost 6 bases to trimming and J lost 9 bases; unmatched junction nucleotides: 10. CDR1 and CDR2 (germline): SGHVS, FNYEAQ. CDR3 length equals 14 residues. CDR3 sequence: CASSPGTGAIEQFF. CDR3 nucleotides: TGTGCCAGCAGTCCGGGGACAGGAGCGATTGAGCAGTTCTTC.

This clonotype has a count of ten or more. This chain links TRBV7-2 with TRBJ2-7; TRBD1 agrees at 7 bases. The CDR3 covers 15 residues. Germline V CDR1 and CDR2: SGHTA, FQGNSA. V trimming: 6 bases; J trimming: 0 bases; junction bases outside the gene matches: 8. CDR3 in DNA: TGTGCCAGCAGTCACACCAGGGGGAGCTCCTACGAGCAGTACTTC. This codes for CASSHTRGSSYEQYF.

This clonotype occurred many times. The rearrangement joins TRBV19 to TRBJ2-7; D call uncertain. Trimming removed 6 bases at V and 2 bases at J, with 8 bases between. Germline loops: CDR1 LNHDA, CDR2 SQIVND (reference sequence). The CDR3 contains 12 residues. The CDR3 loop reads CASRGMAYEQYF. CDR3 bases: TGTGCCAGTAGAGGGATGGCCTACGAGCAGTACTTC.

The genes are TRBV7-6 and TRBJ2-7; 10 bases match TRBD2. The CDR3 is made up of 19 amino acids. V was clipped by 4 bases and J by 5 bases; unmatched bases: 20. The germline gives CDR1 SGHVS, CDR2 FNYEAQ. CDR3 bases: TGTGCCAGCAGCTCGTGGGACCTCTTAGCGGGGGGACTAATGCACGAGCAGTACTTC. Its translation: CASSSWDLLAGGLMHEQYF.

The table lists this clonotype with many counts. The chain links TRBV28 to TRBJ1-3, with D unresolved. Germline CDR1 is MDHEN and CDR2 is SYDVKM. CDR3 size: 13 residues. Trimming left V 7 bases short and J 4 bases short, with 11 bases between. The CDR3 DNA reads TGTGCCAGCAAAAAGACCCCAGGAAACACCATATATTTT. This codes for CASKKTPGNTIYF.

In its sample, this clonotype was seen once. The rearrangement uses TRBV10-3 and TRBJ2-3; 7 bases match TRBD2. This CDR3 is 17 amino acids long. V shed 3 bases and J 3 bases; nucleotides not matched to a gene: 12. Germline V gives CDR1 ENHRY, CDR2 SYGVKD. This CDR3 reads CAISDNTRGRGTDTQYF. CDR3 in DNA: TGTGCCATCAGTGACAACACTCGAGGGAGGGGAACAGATACGCAGTATTTT.

This clonotype has only a few counts. The chain recombines TRBV20-1 with TRBJ2-5; TRBD2 might be the D (5 bases). The CDR3 spans 13 residues. Trimming removed 8 bases at V and 3 bases at J, with 16 bases between. The germline V gene encodes CDR1 DFQATT and CDR2 SNEGSKA (reference sequence). CDR3 DNA: TGCAGTACTTATGAGCGGCTAAAAGAGACCCAGTACTTC. It yields the protein CSTYERLKETQYF.

The chain employs TRBV4-1 and TRBJ1-1; D call uncertain. The CDR3 runs to 15 residues. The germline CDR1 and CDR2 sequences are MGHRA and YSYEKL. Trimming cost V 0 bases and J 0 bases, with 8 bases left between them. The CDR3 is CASSQETVVNTEAFF. The CDR3 nucleotides read TGCGCCAGCAGCCAAGAGACGGTTGTGAACACTGAAGCTTTCTTT.

The rearrangement uses TRBV28 and TRBJ1-2; D gene uncertain. The CDR3 extends over 13 amino acids. Germline lookup yields CDR1 MDHEN and CDR2 SYDVKM. Trimming left V 2 bases short and J 6 bases short, with 10 bases between. CDR3 region: CASSLVGIHGYTF. CDR3 sequence (DNA): TGTGCCAGCAGTTTAGTTGGGATTCATGGCTACACCTTC.

This clonotype has a handful of counts. This rearrangement joins TRBV12-3 or TRBV12-4 to TRBJ1-2, with 7 positions matching TRBD1. The CDR3 spans 14 residues. After removal of 2 bases from V and 8 bases from J, the junction contained 8 bases not matched to a gene. The CDR3 DNA reads as TGTGCCAGCAGTTTATCGGACAGGAGATACGGCTACACCTTC. It is translated as CASSLSDRRYGYTF.

This clonotype showed up just a few times. This chain joins TRBV29-1 and TRBJ1-1; TRBD1 might be the D (6 bases). V shed 3 bases and J shed 4 bases, with 18 bases lying between them. Looked up from germline, CDR1 is SQVTM and CDR2 is ANQGSEA. The CDR3 sequence is 15 residues long. CDR3 loop: CSVEVKWGARTEAFF. The CDR3 nucleotides are TGCAGCGTTGAGGTAAAATGGGGGGCGCGCACTGAAGCTTTCTTT.

This clonotype was detected many times. The chain uses TRBV7-2 and TRBJ1-5, with D uncertain. Deletions cut 6 bases from V and 5 bases from J, with 8 bases between. Germline V gene data show CDR1 as SGHTA and CDR2 as FQGNSA. There are 12 residues in the CDR3. In DNA, the CDR3 is TGTGCCAGCAGTCCCCCCCATCAGCCCCAGCATTTT. Protein product: CASSPPHQPQHF.

The rearrangement uses TRBV20-1 and TRBJ2-1; TRBD1 agrees at 8 bases. J gave up 11 bases and V 8 bases, and 20 bases lay outside the gene matches. Germline CDR1 reads DFQATT; CDR2 reads SNEGSKA (reference sequence). There are 15 residues in the CDR3. CDR3 loop: CSLRGPDSLIGKQFF. CDR3 DNA sequence: TGCAGTCTCAGGGGGCCAGATTCCTTAATCGGGAAGCAGTTCTTC.

This clonotype has just a few counts. The V gene is TRBV5-1, the J gene TRBJ1-1; D is uncertain. The length of the CDR3 is 14 residues. V lost 0 bases and J 11 bases, leaving 17 bases between the germline ends. CDR1 SGHRS and CDR2 YFSETQ come from the germline V gene. The CDR3 protein is CASSLDQTFINAFF. CDR3 sequence (DNA): TGCGCCAGCAGCTTGGATCAAACATTCATCAACGCTTTCTTT. The complete variable domain, with remaining parts taken from reference TRBV5-1 and TRBJ1-1, reads KAGVTQTPRYLIKTRGQQVTLSCSPISGHRSVSWYQQTPGQGLQFLFEYFSETQRNKGNFPGRFSGRQFSNSRSEMNVSTLELGDSALYLCASSLDQTFINAFFGQGTRLTVV.

In its sample, this clonotype was seen a few times. The genes are TRBV28 and TRBJ2-1, with 9 bases that match TRBD2. Germline CDR1 and CDR2: MDHEN and SYDVKM. The CDR3 length is 15 residues. The V segment lost 6 bases and the J segment 2 bases; nucleotides outside the gene matches: 5. CDR3 sequence: CASSPAGGAYNEQFF. The CDR3 DNA is TGTGCCAGCAGCCCAGCGGGAGGCGCCTACAATGAGCAGTTCTTC.

This clonotype was picked up many times. The rearrangement joins TRBV6-6 to TRBJ2-5; TRBD1 matches at 8 bases. V dropped 1 base and J dropped 3; count of bases not matched to a gene: 1. Germline V CDR1 and CDR2: MNHNY, SVGAGI (reference sequence). CDR3 length equals 14 residues. In DNA, the CDR3 is TGTGCCAGCAGTTACTGGGACAGGAAAGAGACCCAGTACTTC. Encoded protein: CASSYWDRKETQYF.

This clonotype showed up just a few times. V is TRBV29-1 and J is TRBJ2-7; TRBD2 is a possible D gene (6 bases). The V and J ends lost 1 base and 6 bases respectively, with 7 bases between them. The CDR3 length is 11 residues. The germline V gene encodes CDR1 SQVTM and CDR2 ANQGSEA. The CDR3 protein is CSVEGRGEQYF. The CDR3 DNA reads as TGCAGCGTTGAAGGGAGGGGCGAGCAGTACTTC.